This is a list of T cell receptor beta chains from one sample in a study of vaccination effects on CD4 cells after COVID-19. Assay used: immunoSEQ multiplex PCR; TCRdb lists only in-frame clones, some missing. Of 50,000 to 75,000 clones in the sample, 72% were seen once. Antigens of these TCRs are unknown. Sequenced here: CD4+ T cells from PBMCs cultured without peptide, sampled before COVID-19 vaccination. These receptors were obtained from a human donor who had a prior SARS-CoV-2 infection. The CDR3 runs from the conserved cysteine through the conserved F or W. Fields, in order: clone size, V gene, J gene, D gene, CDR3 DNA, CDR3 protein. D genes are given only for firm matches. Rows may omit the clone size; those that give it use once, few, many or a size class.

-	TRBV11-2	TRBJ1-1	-	TGTGCCAGCAGCTTAGGATTGACTCAAGCTTTCTTT	CASSLGLTQAFF
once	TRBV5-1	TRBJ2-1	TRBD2	TGCGCCAGCAGCATTGGACTAGCGGGCGGCCATGAGCAGTTCTTC	CASSIGLAGGHEQFF
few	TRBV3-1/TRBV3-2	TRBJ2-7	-	TGTGCCAGCAGCCAATTAATTCGGTCCTACGAGCAGTACTTC	CASSQLIRSYEQYF
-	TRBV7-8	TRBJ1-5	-	TGTGCCAGCAGCTTAGCCCTTGGGGGAACGGGCAATCAGCCCCAGCATTTT	CASSLALGGTGNQPQHF
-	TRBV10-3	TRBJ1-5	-	TGTGCCATCAGCCCCAACAATCAGCCCCAGCATTTT	CAISPNNQPQHF
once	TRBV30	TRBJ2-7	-	TGTGCCTGGAGTGTCAAAGGTTTGTACGAGCAGTACTTC	CAWSVKGLYEQYF
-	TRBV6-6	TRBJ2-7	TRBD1	TGTGCCAGCAGTGGCGGGACAGGGGCCCACGAGCAGTACTTC	CASSGGTGAHEQYF
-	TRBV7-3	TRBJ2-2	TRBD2	TGTGCCAGCAGCCGGACTAGCGGGGGATCACTATCGAACACCGGGGAGCTGTTTTTT	CASSRTSGGSLSNTGELFF
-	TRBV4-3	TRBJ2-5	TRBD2	TGCGCCAGCAGCCAAGGGACTAGCGGGAGTGGGGAGACCCAGTACTTC	CASSQGTSGSGETQYF
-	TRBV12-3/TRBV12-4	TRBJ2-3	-	TGTGCCAGCAGTTTCTCCCCAGATACGCAGTATTTT	CASSFSPDTQYF
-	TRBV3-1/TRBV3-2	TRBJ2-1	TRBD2	TGTGCCAGCAGCCAAGTCCTAGCGGGCTCCTACAATGAGCAGTTCTTC	CASSQVLAGSYNEQFF
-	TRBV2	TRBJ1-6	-	TGTGCCAGCAGTGACCTCAACCGGGACGGTTATAATTCACCCCTCCACTTT	CASSDLNRDGYNSPLHF
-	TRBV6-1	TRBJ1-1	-	TGTGCCAGCAGTGAAGGGGGTGGCTGGACTGAAGCTTTCTTT	CASSEGGGWTEAFF
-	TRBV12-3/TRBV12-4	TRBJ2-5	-	TGTGCCAGCAGCTCGACGCACCAAGAGACCCAGTACTTC	CASSSTHQETQYF
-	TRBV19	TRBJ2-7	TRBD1	TGTGCCAGTAGTATGAACAGGGGGCAAGGCGAGCAGTACTTC	CASSMNRGQGEQYF
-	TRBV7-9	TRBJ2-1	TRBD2	TGTGCCAGCAGCTCAGAGCGGGAGGGCCGGTATGAGCAGTTCTTC	CASSSEREGRYEQFF
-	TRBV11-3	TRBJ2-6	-	TGTGCCAGCAGCTGGGCAGGCCAATACTCTGGGGCCAACGTCCTGACTTTC	CASSWAGQYSGANVLTF
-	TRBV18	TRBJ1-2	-	TGTGCCAGCTCACCGGTCATGGGAAATGCATACGGCTACACCTTC	CASSPVMGNAYGYTF
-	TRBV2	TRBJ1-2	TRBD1	TGTGCCAGCAGGAGGGGGCCCAGCTATGGCTACACCTTC	CASRRGPSYGYTF
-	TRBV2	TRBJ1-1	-	TGTGCCAGCAGTGTAGGAGGGGGAAAAACTGAAGCTTTCTTT	CASSVGGGKTEAFF
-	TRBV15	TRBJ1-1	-	TGTGCCACCAGCAGAGAGAGCATGAACACTGAAGCTTTCTTT	CATSRESMNTEAFF
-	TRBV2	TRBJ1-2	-	TGTGCCAGCAGTGAATCATCGTACAGGGCTGACTACACCTTC	CASSESSYRADYTF
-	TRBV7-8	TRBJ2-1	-	TGTGCCAGCAGCTTAGCGCGGCTGTACAATGAGCAGTTCTTC	CASSLARLYNEQFF
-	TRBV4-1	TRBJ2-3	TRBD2	TGCGCCAGCAGCCACTTAAGGACTAGCGGGGTGAGCACAGATACGCAGTATTTT	CASSHLRTSGVSTDTQYF
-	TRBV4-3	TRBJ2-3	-	TGCGCCAGCAGCCATTCTAGCGTTCCCGGCACAGATACGCAGTATTTT	CASSHSSVPGTDTQYF
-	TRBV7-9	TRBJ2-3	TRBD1	TGTGCCAGCAGCAAAAGGGGGACAGGGGTCATAGATACGCAGTATTTT	CASSKRGTGVIDTQYF
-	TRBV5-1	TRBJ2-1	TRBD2	TGCGCCAGCACCCCTCGACTAGCGGGGGGGCGCGGTGAGCAGTTCTTC	CASTPRLAGGRGEQFF
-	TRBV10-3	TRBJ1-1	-	TGTGCCACCGGAGGGGCCAACACTGAAGCTTTCTTT	CATGGANTEAFF
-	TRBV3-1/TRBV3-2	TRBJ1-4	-	TGTGCCAGCAGCCCAGAAGGGAGTGCAACTAATGAAAAACTGTTTTTT	CASSPEGSATNEKLFF
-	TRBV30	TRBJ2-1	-	TGTGCCTGGAGTGTACCCTACAATGAGCAGTTCTTC	CAWSVPYNEQFF
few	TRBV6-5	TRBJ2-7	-	TGTGCCAGCAGTCCCCGGAGGAACTCCTACGAGCAGTACTTC	CASSPRRNSYEQYF
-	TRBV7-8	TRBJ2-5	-	TGTGCCAGCAGCTTAGGTATACGGGGGACCCAAGAGACCCAGTACTTC	CASSLGIRGTQETQYF
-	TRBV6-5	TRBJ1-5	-	TGTGCCAGCCGGCAGGGGCGCAATCAGCCCCAGCATTTT	CASRQGRNQPQHF
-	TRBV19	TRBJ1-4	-	TGTGCCAGTCCTACAGGGAGCACTAATGAAAAACTGTTTTTT	CASPTGSTNEKLFF